The T cell receptor beta chain described here comes from a study of cytomegalovirus exposure and HLA in healthy donors. This clone was picked up one time. Its antigen is unknown. General study points: Presence/absence analyses treated sequencing depth as roughly uniform across donors. According to a later analysis, donors in an Asian-associated ancestry cluster reportedly had fewer N-insertions than the roughly 720-donor mean.

Primers for the PCR totalled 60 Vbeta and 13 Jbeta. The data were produced by immunoSEQ multiplex PCR, yet TCRdb's version contains in-frame clones alone and is incomplete. The data contain roughly 220,000 clones, 55% to 75% of them seen just once; the ten biggest clones take up 2.6%. The clonotype originates from a man aged 35 to 55 in good health and CMV-seropositive. The sample taken for sequencing was PBMCs.

For the CDR3, the DNA is TGTGCCACCCGACAGCCAACTAATGAAAAACTGTTTTTT. This translates into CATRQPTNEKLFF. The chain couples TRBV15 to TRBJ1-4; D perhaps matches TRBD1 (5 bases). Trimming stripped 8 bases from V and 0 bases from J, with 7 bases between. Looked up from germline, CDR1 is LNHNV and CDR2 is YYDKDF (reference sequence). This CDR3 spans 13 amino acids.